These 22 T cell receptor beta chains were all obtained from the same sample, sequenced in a study of graft-versus-host responses after intestinal transplantation. No antigens are known for them. Generated by immunoSEQ multiplex PCR, the TCRdb table keeps only in-frame clones and is missing some. The sample has about 110,000 clones, approximately 94% seen once. The sequencing here drew on unstimulated CD4+ T cells sorted from spleen or lymph node cells, taken before transplant. The receptors stem from a human donor who was the organ donor for an intestinal transplant.

In DNA form, the CDR3 reads TGTGCCAGCAGCTTATATCTGGGGGCGGAAAATGGCTACACCTTC. As protein: CASSLYLGAENGYTF. V usage is TRBV7-8 and J usage is TRBJ1-2; TRBD1 is a possible D gene (6 bases). CDR3 length equals 15 residues. CDR1 SGHVS and CDR2 FQNEAQ come from the germline V gene. V gave up 2 bases and J gave up 6 bases, with 16 bases separating them.

This chain links TRBV12-5 with TRBJ2-7; 13 bases agree with TRBD2. Trimming removed 7 bases from V and 4 bases from J; junction bases left unmatched: 10. Germline assignment: CDR1 LGHNT and CDR2 FRNRAP. The CDR3 totals 16 residues. The chain's CDR3 is CASARTSGRSTYEQYF. As DNA, the CDR3 is TGTGCTAGTGCCAGGACTAGCGGGAGATCCACTTACGAGCAGTACTTC.

This rearrangement joins TRBV7-9 to TRBJ2-4; no firm D call. The germline gives CDR1 SEHNR, CDR2 FQNEAQ (reference sequence). CDR3 size: 12 residues. Deletions cut 6 bases from V and 3 bases from J, with 6 bases between. CDR3 DNA sequence: TGTGCCAGCAGTTTTATCAAAAACATTCAGTACTTC. Translating it yields CASSFIKNIQYF.

The J gene is TRBJ1-1, the V gene TRBV6-6, with no clear D. Germline CDR1 and CDR2: MNHNY and SVGAGI (reference sequence). The CDR3 runs to 14 residues. Trimming stripped 6 bases from V and 4 bases from J, with 15 bases between. Here the CDR3 reads CASSPHASGTEAFF. DNA for the CDR3: TGTGCCAGCAGCCCCCATGCGAGCGGCACTGAAGCTTTCTTT.

This chain links TRBV19 with TRBJ2-2, with D unclear. CDR3 size: 13 residues. From germline, CDR1 is LNHDA and CDR2 SQIVND (reference sequence). V gave up 0 bases and J gave up 7 bases, with 6 bases separating them. CDR3 sequence: CASSIDSHGELFF. The CDR3 bases are TGTGCCAGTAGTATAGATTCTCACGGGGAGCTGTTTTTT.

This chain uses TRBV19 with TRBJ2-5; 7 bases are shared with TRBD1. V lost 6 bases, J lost 2 bases, and 3 bases stayed unmatched. Per the germline V gene, CDR1 is LNHDA and CDR2 is SQIVND (reference sequence). The CDR3 is 13 amino acids. The CDR3 coding sequence is TGTGCCAGTAGGTCGACAGGGCAAGAGACCCAGTACTTC. It is translated as CASRSTGQETQYF.

The chain carries TRBV9 and TRBJ2-5, with 13 positions matching TRBD2. The CDR3 runs 16 residues. With 4 bases clipped from V and 1 base from J, the junction kept 4 bases outside the gene matches. Germline V gene sequence: CDR1 SGDLS, CDR2 YYNGEE. CDR3 DNA: TGTGCCAGCAGCCCTAGGACTAGCGGGAGCCAAGAGACCCAGTACTTC. Its protein is CASSPRTSGSQETQYF.

The J gene is TRBJ2-1, the V gene TRBV15, with 7 positions matching TRBD2. Looked up from germline, CDR1 is LNHNV and CDR2 is YYDKDF (reference sequence). Trimming at V came to 8 bases and at J to 8 bases, leaving 15 bases not matched to a gene. The CDR3 sequence is 15 residues long. The CDR3: CATRSGRAFIHEQFF. As DNA, the CDR3 is TGTGCCACCCGAAGTGGGAGGGCCTTCATCCATGAGCAGTTCTTC.

The chain carries TRBV30 and TRBJ1-1; weak D call: TRBD1 (6 bases). Germline CDR1 reads GTSNPN; CDR2 reads SVGIG (reference sequence). The CDR3 runs to 13 residues. V was trimmed by 0 bases and J by 5 bases, leaving 10 bases between them. The CDR3 loop reads CAWSVQGFTEAFF. The CDR3 nucleotides are TGTGCCTGGAGTGTACAGGGTTTTACTGAAGCTTTCTTT.

The rearrangement links TRBV5-6 to TRBJ2-1; D remains ambiguous. The germline V gene encodes CDR1 SGHDT and CDR2 YYEEEE. V shed 0 bases and J shed 6 bases, with 7 bases lying between them. The CDR3 sequence is 13 residues long. The CDR3 nucleotides are TGTGCCAGCAGCTTGGCACTCCCCAATGAGCAGTTCTTC. Its protein is CASSLALPNEQFF.

The rearrangement joins TRBV30 to TRBJ2-2, with 11 nucleotides matching TRBD2. The CDR3 runs 17 residues. The V segment lost 0 bases and the J segment 5 bases; nucleotides outside the gene matches: 8. Germline values: CDR1 GTSNPN, CDR2 SVGIG (reference sequence). CDR3 DNA sequence: TGTGCCTGGAGTGTAGGTAGCGGGAGGGCAGATACCGGGGAGCTGTTTTTT. This encodes CAWSVGSGRADTGELFF.

V gene TRBV10-1 combines with J gene TRBJ2-5; D may be TRBD1 (5 bases). TRBJ2-7 matches the DNA end more closely, so the J call is doubtful. This CDR3 has 13 residues. Germline-derived CDR1 and CDR2 are WNHNN and SYGVQD (reference sequence). The CDR3 here is CARGPGGSYEQYF. The CDR3, as DNA: TGCGCCAGGGGGCCAGGCGGATCCTACGAGCAGTACTTC.

Concerning this clone itself: A junction boundary mismatches the germline segment, possibly from a read error. This sequence joins TRBV4-1 and TRBJ1-2, with a possible D match to TRBD1 (6 bases). From germline, CDR1 is MGHRA and CDR2 YSYEKL. The CDR3 consists of 15 residues. CDR3 amino acids: CASSPGDTPNYGYTF. In DNA, the CDR3 is TGTGCCAGCAGCCCCGGGGACACTCCTAACTATGGCTACACCTTC.

This chain joins TRBV30 and TRBJ2-7, with 8 bases identical to TRBD2. This CDR3 is 15 amino acids long. V shed 3 bases and J 2 bases; nucleotides not matched to a gene: 9. The germline CDR1 and CDR2 sequences are GTSNPN and SVGIG (reference sequence). CDR3 loop: CAWSPLTSGPYEQYF. DNA of the CDR3: TGTGCCTGGAGCCCCCTAACTAGCGGCCCCTACGAGCAGTACTTC.

This chain uses TRBV13 with TRBJ2-3, with 9 bases identical to TRBD1. The ends lost 4 bases at V and 3 bases at J; junction bases unmatched: 8. The CDR3 length is 16 residues. Germline V gene lookup returns CDR1 PRHDT and CDR2 FYEKMQ (reference sequence). CDR3 bases: TGTGCCAGCAGCTCATACGGGACAGGGAAAACAGATACGCAGTATTTT. Its translation: CASSSYGTGKTDTQYF.

V gene TRBV6-5 combines with J gene TRBJ2-2; 7 positions agree with TRBD1. This CDR3 comprises 13 residues. CDR1 MNHEY and CDR2 SVGAGI come from the germline V gene. With 5 bases clipped from V and 7 bases from J, the junction kept 4 bases outside the gene matches. CDR3 nucleotides: TGTGCCAGCAGTCGACAGGGTTACGGGGAGCTGTTTTTT. Translating it yields CASSRQGYGELFF.

The V gene is TRBV11-2, the J gene TRBJ1-1, with TRBD1 identical over 9 bases. The length of the CDR3 is 13 residues. The germline CDR1 and CDR2 sequences are SGHAT and FQNNGV. Trimming at V came to 5 bases and at J to 5 bases, leaving 3 bases not matched to a gene. This chain's CDR3 is CASSLDRGTEAFF. CDR3 sequence (DNA): TGTGCCAGCAGCCTCGACAGGGGGACTGAAGCTTTCTTT.

The genes are TRBV5-4 and TRBJ2-2; TRBD2 is a possible D gene (6 bases). Germline loops: CDR1 SGHNT, CDR2 YYREEE (reference sequence). There are 16 residues in the CDR3. Trimming stripped 1 base from V and 7 bases from J, with 17 bases between. The CDR3 loop reads CASSLLGEVRGGELFF. CDR3 coding DNA: TGTGCCAGCAGCTTGTTGGGGGAGGTTAGAGGCGGGGAGCTGTTTTTT.

V usage is TRBV7-2 and J usage is TRBJ1-1; maybe TRBD1 (6 bases). The CDR3 loop spans 13 amino acids. With 4 bases removed from V and 6 bases from J, the gap between germline ends came to 12 bases. Germline V gene sequence: CDR1 SGHTA, CDR2 FQGNSA. CDR3 sequence: CASSSTGYAEAFF. The CDR3 nucleotides are TGTGCCAGCAGCTCCACAGGGTATGCTGAAGCTTTCTTT.

This sequence joins TRBV15 and TRBJ1-4; D remains ambiguous. Per germline, CDR1 LNHNV and CDR2 YYDKDF (reference sequence). V gave up 9 bases and J gave up 2 bases, with 10 bases separating them. This CDR3 has 13 amino acids. The CDR3 region is CATSQATNEKLFF. CDR3 bases: TGTGCCACTTCTCAGGCGACTAATGAAAAACTGTTTTTT.

The chain has TRBV6-1 and TRBJ2-1; 12 positions agree with TRBD2. The CDR3 covers 14 residues. Losses at the gene ends were 6 bases for V and 12 bases for J; bases not matched to a gene: 9. Germline assignment: CDR1 MNHNS and CDR2 SASEGT. CDR3 amino acids: CASSGLRTSGMQFF. CDR3 sequence (DNA): TGTGCCAGCAGCGGGCTACGGACTAGCGGGATGCAGTTCTTC.

This clone was counted a single time. The V and J genes are TRBV27 and TRBJ2-1; the match to TRBD1 covers 7 bases. V dropped 6 bases and J dropped 4; count of bases not matched to a gene: 21. The CDR3 runs 19 residues. Germline CDR1 is MNHEY and CDR2 is SMNVEV (reference sequence). In nucleotides, the CDR3 is TGTGCCAGCAGCCCCCCGGACAGGCTGAGGGCACAACTTTACAATGAGCAGTTCTTC. Its translation: CASSPPDRLRAQLYNEQFF.